Shown below are 15 T cell receptor beta chains from a single sample sequenced in a study of blood T cell repertoires in COVID-19. Assay: immunoSEQ multiplex PCR; the TCRdb copy retains only in-frame clones and omits some. The data contain approximately 280,000 clones, roughly 87% of them singletons. Sequencing was performed on PBMCs or T cells enriched from blood (not recorded which). These receptors were obtained from a woman between 40 and 55 years old who had recovered from COVID-19.

The V call is TRBV9, the J call TRBJ2-7; tentatively, D is TRBD2 (6 bases). CDR1 and CDR2 from the germline V gene are SGDLS and YYNGEE. The CDR3 is made up of 16 amino acids. The V gene lost 5 bases and the J gene lost 3 bases, with 21 bases spanning the gap. CDR3 protein: CASRVENGTGYYEQYF. DNA of the CDR3: TGTGCCAGCAGAGTCGAAAACGGGACTGGATACTACGAGCAGTACTTC.

This chain's CDR3 is CASSSQAGGHNEQFF. The CDR3 DNA sequence: TGTGCCAGCAGTTCCCAAGCGGGGGGCCACAATGAGCAGTTCTTC. The chain employs TRBV28 and TRBJ2-1; TRBD2 matches 9 bases. Trimming cost V 4 bases and J 5 bases; bases outside gene matches: 6. CDR1 and CDR2 (germline): MDHEN, SYDVKM. This CDR3 is built from 15 residues.

V is TRBV5-4 and J is TRBJ2-1, with 8 bases matching TRBD1. Germline lookup yields CDR1 SGHNT and CDR2 YYREEE (reference sequence). Trimming cost V 6 bases and J 3 bases; bases outside gene matches: 8. This CDR3 is 15 amino acids long. The CDR3 region has the DNA TGTGCCAGCACCTCGGGGGACAGGATCTACAATGAGCAGTTCTTC. It yields the protein CASTSGDRIYNEQFF.

The chain joins TRBV29-1 to TRBJ1-5; 9 positions agree with TRBD1. CDR1 is SQVTM, CDR2 ANQGSEA, per germline. Unmatched junction bases numbered 3, after V lost 6 bases and J lost 3 bases. The CDR3 length is 13 residues. This chain's CDR3 is CSVRDRDNQPQHF. CDR3 DNA sequence: TGCAGCGTGAGGGACAGGGACAATCAGCCCCAGCATTTT.

The rearrangement links TRBV18 to TRBJ2-1, with 7 bases that match TRBD2. Trimming cost V 1 base and J 8 bases; bases outside gene matches: 8. Germline CDR1 KGHSH, CDR2 LQKENI. The CDR3 sequence is 15 residues long. The CDR3 is CASSPRGGSRDEQFF. The DNA of the CDR3 is TGTGCCAGCTCACCACGGGGCGGGAGTAGGGATGAGCAGTTCTTC.

This rearrangement joins TRBV7-9 to TRBJ2-1, with a weak D call TRBD1 (6 bases). This CDR3 has 18 amino acids. The V end lost 1 base, the J end lost 0 bases, and 16 bases lay between the germline ends. Germline CDR1 reads SEHNR; CDR2 reads FQNEAQ (reference sequence). DNA of the CDR3: TGTGCCAGCAGCTTAGTGGGGAATAGCAGGGGCTCCTACAATGAGCAGTTCTTC. Its protein is CASSLVGNSRGSYNEQFF.

The CDR3 DNA reads TGTGCCAGCAGCTTAGAGCCTCGACAGGTTAAGTACGAGCAGTACTTC. It specifies CASSLEPRQVKYEQYF. The chain uses TRBV11-3 and TRBJ2-7, with a weak D call TRBD1 (6 bases). Germline V gives CDR1 SGHNT, CDR2 YENEEA. V lost 0 bases to trimming and J lost 4 bases, with 16 bases between them. This CDR3 has 16 residues.

This clone appeared once. This chain links TRBV28 with TRBJ1-2, with D perhaps matching TRBD1 (6 bases). Trimming stripped 7 bases from V and 3 bases from J, with 15 bases between. Germline CDR1 reads MDHEN; CDR2 reads SYDVKM. CDR3 size: 14 residues. In DNA, the CDR3 is TGTGCCAGCAACTCTAGGGGGGGGGACTATGGCTACACCTTC. As protein: CASNSRGGDYGYTF.

This rearrangement joins TRBV24-1 to TRBJ2-1; D perhaps matches TRBD2 (5 bases). Germline V lookup: CDR1 KGHDR, CDR2 SFDVKD. CDR3 length equals 15 residues. Trimming removed 4 bases from V and 6 bases from J, with 15 bases in between. In nucleotides, the CDR3 is TGTGCCACCAGTGACCCCGGACTTTCTCGCAATGAGCAGTTCTTC. This encodes CATSDPGLSRNEQFF.

The V and J genes are TRBV5-1 and TRBJ2-2; possibly TRBD1 for D (6 bases). CDR1 is SGHRS, CDR2 YFSETQ, per germline. V lost 4 bases and J 1 base, leaving 11 bases between the germline ends. The CDR3 contains 15 residues. CDR3 DNA: TGCGCCAGCAGCCCCGGACAGCTGAACACCGGGGAGCTGTTTTTT. This gives the protein CASSPGQLNTGELFF.

This clone appeared many times. The chain joins TRBV18 to TRBJ1-1; D is perhaps TRBD1 (5 bases). CDR1 is KGHSH and CDR2 is LQKENI in the germline V gene. The V gene lost 1 base and the J gene lost 4 bases, with 16 bases spanning the gap. CDR3 length equals 16 residues. The CDR3 loop is CASSPQGVGHGTEAFF. CDR3 coding DNA: TGTGCCAGCTCACCACAAGGAGTCGGACATGGCACTGAAGCTTTCTTT.

The genes are TRBV20-1 and TRBJ2-7, with D perhaps assigned TRBD1 or TRBD2 (6 bases each). V was cut by 3 bases and J by 2 bases, with 14 bases left in between. The CDR3 has 14 residues. Germline V CDR1 and CDR2: DFQATT, SNEGSKA (reference sequence). CDR3 amino acids: CSASGGPAAYEQYF. The CDR3 region has the DNA TGCAGTGCTAGTGGGGGGCCGGCCGCCTACGAGCAGTACTTC.

The V call is TRBV10-1, the J call TRBJ2-2; TRBD1 agrees at 11 bases. In germline, CDR1 is WNHNN, CDR2 SYGVQD (reference sequence). The CDR3 sequence is 17 residues long. The J segment lost 4 bases and the V segment lost 0 bases, leaving 4 bases of the junction unmatched. CDR3 protein: CASSESWGTGGTGELFF. The CDR3 nucleotides are TGCGCCAGCAGTGAGTCTTGGGGGACAGGGGGCACCGGGGAGCTGTTTTTT.

The J gene is TRBJ2-7, the V gene TRBV2; TRBD2 matches at 9 bases. Per germline, CDR1 SNHLY and CDR2 FYNNEI. J gave up 11 bases and V 5 bases, and 4 bases lay outside the gene matches. The CDR3 runs to 11 residues. CDR3 loop: CASSYSGRKYF. The CDR3 DNA follows: TGTGCCAGCAGTTACAGCGGGAGGAAGTACTTC.

This clone has a handful of counts. In DNA form, the CDR3 reads TGTGCCAGCAGTGACACTAGCGGGGGGAACACCGGGGAGCTGTTTTTT. This translates into CASSDTSGGNTGELFF. The rearrangement joins TRBV6-1 to TRBJ2-2; 11 bases align to TRBD2. Germline CDR1 reads MNHNS; CDR2 reads SASEGT. The CDR3 runs to 16 residues. The J segment lost 1 base and the V segment lost 3 bases, leaving 1 base of the junction unmatched.